This passage covers 10 T cell receptor beta chains from one sample sequenced in a study of blood T cell repertoires in COVID-19. TCRdb's copy holds only in-frame clones and misses some; the assay was immunoSEQ multiplex PCR. The sample consists of approximately 290,000 clones, around 91% of them appearing once. Sequenced sample: PBMCs or T cells enriched from blood (not recorded which). Every receptor here comes from a woman aged 18-29 years with acute COVID-19.

This clone has a single count. The genes are TRBV28 and TRBJ2-3; the D gene is possibly TRBD2 (6 bases). The germline CDR1 and CDR2 sequences are MDHEN and SYDVKM. The CDR3 runs 13 residues. V was trimmed by 8 bases and J by 2 bases, leaving 11 bases between them. The CDR3 sequence is CASHSGNTDTQYF. In DNA form, the CDR3 reads TGTGCCAGCCATAGCGGAAACACAGATACGCAGTATTTT.

This chain joins TRBV10-3 and TRBJ1-2, with a tentative D call TRBD1 (6 bases). Between the trimmed V and J ends, which lost 4 bases and 4 bases, there was a span of 10 bases. This CDR3 spans 13 amino acids. The germline gives CDR1 ENHRY, CDR2 SYGVKD. CDR3 sequence reads: CAISATGAYGYTF. The CDR3 region has the DNA TGTGCCATCAGTGCGACAGGTGCCTATGGCTACACCTTC.

This chain connects TRBV19 to TRBJ2-1; 15 positions agree with TRBD2. V trimming: 3 bases; J trimming: 0 bases; junction bases outside the gene matches: 9. Germline V gene lookup returns CDR1 LNHDA and CDR2 SQIVND (reference sequence). The CDR3 contains 20 residues. The DNA for the CDR3 is TGTGCCAGTAGTATCCTGGGACTAGCGGGGGGCCTAAGCTCCTACAATGAGCAGTTCTTC. This codes for CASSILGLAGGLSSYNEQFF.

The chain has TRBV7-3 and TRBJ1-2, with a weak D call TRBD1 (6 bases). Germline V lookup: CDR1 SGHTA, CDR2 FQGTGA. Trimming stripped 5 bases from V and 8 bases from J, with 15 bases between. The CDR3 consists of 13 residues. In DNA, the CDR3 is TGTGCCAGCAGCGTTACAGGGAGAGAGGGCTACACCTTC. This translates into CASSVTGREGYTF.

CDR3 DNA: TGTGCCAGCAGTACCGACACCTACGAGCAGTACTTC. Translating it yields CASSTDTYEQYF. The chain combines TRBV12-3 or TRBV12-4 with TRBJ2-7; D is unclear. Trimming removed 5 bases at V and 2 bases at J, with 7 bases between. The CDR3 extends over 12 amino acids.

This clone was detected only once. This chain connects TRBV28 to TRBJ1-5; D possibly corresponds to TRBD1 (5 bases). CDR1 MDHEN and CDR2 SYDVKM come from the germline V gene. CDR3 length: 11 residues. V was clipped by 6 bases and J by 15 bases, with 15 bases between them. CDR3 DNA sequence: TGTGCCAGCAGCTGGGGCAGGGAAAGGCATTTT. Its translation: CASSWGRERHF.

For this clone: Compared with germline, one end of the junction differs, possibly owing to a read error. The chain couples TRBV7-9 to TRBJ1-4; 7 bases agree with TRBD1. Germline V gene sequence: CDR1 SEHNR, CDR2 FQNEAQ (reference sequence). The CDR3 length is 14 residues. The CDR3 loop is CASSLNPEGGQKIF. CDR3 coding DNA: TGTGCCAGCAGCCTCAACCCGGAGGGGGGACAGAAGATTTTT.

V usage is TRBV7-2 and J usage is TRBJ1-2, with D maybe TRBD1 (6 bases). In germline, CDR1 is SGHTA, CDR2 FQGNSA. This CDR3 is 15 amino acids long. The V end lost 3 bases, the J end lost 2 bases, and 13 bases lay between the germline ends. CDR3 region: CASSFTGTPNYGYTF. CDR3 nucleotide sequence: TGTGCCAGCAGCTTTACCGGGACACCCAACTATGGCTACACCTTC.

This clone was seen only a few times. This chain uses TRBV7-3 with TRBJ1-1; 10 nucleotides line up with TRBD1. Unmatched junction bases numbered 9, after V lost 5 bases and J lost 0 bases. From germline, CDR1 is SGHTA and CDR2 FQGTGA. The CDR3 extends over 17 amino acids. The CDR3 coding sequence is TGTGCCAGCAGCACCGATAGACAGGGGGCCATGAACACTGAAGCTTTCTTT. Encoded protein: CASSTDRQGAMNTEAFF.

The chain carries TRBV11-3 and TRBJ2-2, with 8 bases lining up with TRBD1. The CDR3 covers 15 residues. Germline loops: CDR1 SGHNT, CDR2 YENEEA. V lost 3 bases and J lost 4; bases outside the gene matches: 4. The CDR3 coding sequence is TGTGCCAGCAGCTTTCAAACAGGGGGCACCGGGGAGCTGTTTTTT. Its translation is CASSFQTGGTGELFF.